The clone carrying this T cell receptor (beta chain) came up many times. Antigen: not known. The data originate from a study of CD8+CD57+ T cells in acquired aplastic anemia. General study points: Overlap between patients and controls comprised roughly 30 CD8+ CDR3 sequences.

For sequencing, patients were chosen who had shown expansion of CD8+CD57+ cells by flow cytometry. The study sampled blood from patients who had received no therapy. The CDR3 has 16 residues. Germline V gene data show CDR1 as LNHDA and CDR2 as SQIVND (reference sequence). Trimming at V came to 6 bases and at J to 2 bases, leaving 5 bases not matched to a gene. Genomic DNA served as template for TCR beta VDJ and CDR3 profiling. TCRdb reanalysed the reads using MiXCR and keeps one entry per CDR3 protein. The sample comprises 150,000 or so distinct CDR3 sequences, less than 60% of which are singletons, and more than 0.85% rests with the top ten.

The TCR sequence derives from a human donor with aplastic anemia. Specimen: sorted CD4+, CD8+, or CD8+CD57+ T cells (not recorded which) from PBMCs. The V and J genes are TRBV19 and TRBJ2-3, with 13 bases lining up with TRBD2. CDR3 protein: CASSDGLAGATDTQYF. CDR3 coding DNA: TGTGCCAGTAGCGACGGACTAGCGGGGGCCACAGATACGCAGTATTTT.